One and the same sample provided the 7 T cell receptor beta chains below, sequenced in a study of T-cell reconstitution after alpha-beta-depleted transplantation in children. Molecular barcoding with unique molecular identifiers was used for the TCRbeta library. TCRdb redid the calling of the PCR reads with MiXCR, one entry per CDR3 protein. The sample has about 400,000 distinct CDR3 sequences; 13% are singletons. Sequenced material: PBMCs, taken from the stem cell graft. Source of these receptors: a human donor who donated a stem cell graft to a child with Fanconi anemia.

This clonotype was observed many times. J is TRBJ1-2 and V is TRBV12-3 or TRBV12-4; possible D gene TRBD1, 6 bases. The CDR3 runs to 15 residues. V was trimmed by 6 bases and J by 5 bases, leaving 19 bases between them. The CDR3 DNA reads TGTGCCAGCAGCCTCCGGGACATCTCCGTATATGGCTACACCTTC. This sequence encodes CASSLRDISVYGYTF.

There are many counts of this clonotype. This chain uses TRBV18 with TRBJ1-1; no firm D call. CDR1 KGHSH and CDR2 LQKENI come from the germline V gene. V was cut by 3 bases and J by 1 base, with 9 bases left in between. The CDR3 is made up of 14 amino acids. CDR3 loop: CASSPETSNTEAFF. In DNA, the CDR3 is TGTGCCAGCTCACCTGAGACGTCGAACACTGAAGCTTTCTTT.

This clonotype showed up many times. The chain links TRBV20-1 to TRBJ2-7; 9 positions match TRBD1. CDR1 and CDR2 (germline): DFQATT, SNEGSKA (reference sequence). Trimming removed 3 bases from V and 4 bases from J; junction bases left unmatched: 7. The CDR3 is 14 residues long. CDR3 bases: TGCAGTGCTAGGAGGCCGGGACAGGGTTACGAGCAGTACTTC. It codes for CSARRPGQGYEQYF.

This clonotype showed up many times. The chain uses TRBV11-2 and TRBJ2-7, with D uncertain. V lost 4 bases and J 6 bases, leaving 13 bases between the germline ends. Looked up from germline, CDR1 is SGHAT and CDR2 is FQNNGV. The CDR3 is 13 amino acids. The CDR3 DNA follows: TGTGCCAGCAGCTCCTACCGTGGAGCCGAGCAGTACGTC. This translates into CASSSYRGAEQYV.

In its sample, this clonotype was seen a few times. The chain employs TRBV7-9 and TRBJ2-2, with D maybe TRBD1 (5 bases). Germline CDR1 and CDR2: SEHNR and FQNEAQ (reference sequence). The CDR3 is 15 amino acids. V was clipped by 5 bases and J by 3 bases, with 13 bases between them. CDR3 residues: CASSPGHGDTGELFF. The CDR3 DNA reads TGTGCCAGCAGCCCAGGACACGGAGACACCGGGGAGCTGTTTTTT.

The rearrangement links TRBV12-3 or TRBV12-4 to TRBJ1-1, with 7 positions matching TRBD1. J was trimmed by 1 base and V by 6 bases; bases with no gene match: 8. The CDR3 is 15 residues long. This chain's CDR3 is CASSPTGQQNTEAFF. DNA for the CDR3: TGTGCCAGCAGCCCTACGGGACAGCAGAACACTGAAGCTTTCTTT.

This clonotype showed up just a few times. This CDR3 is CASSLERGTVSSYEQYF. The CDR3 DNA reads TGTGCCAGCAGCTTAGAGAGGGGGACCGTAAGCTCCTACGAGCAGTACTTC. The rearrangement links TRBV11-1 to TRBJ2-7, with D maybe TRBD1 (6 bases). Germline V gives CDR1 SGHAT, CDR2 FQDESV (reference sequence). The CDR3 extends over 17 amino acids. V lost 1 base and J lost 0, with 16 bases in between.